This is a list of T cell receptor beta chains from one sample in a study of OX40 agonist ivuxolimab in advanced cancers. The assay was immunoSEQ multiplex PCR, and TCRdb's table has in-frame clones only and misses some. The profile shows 90,000 or so clones, 75% to 90% of them singletons. The sequencing here drew on CD4+ or CD8+ T cells sorted from blood, taken in a trial of the OX40 agonist ivuxolimab. The source of these receptors is an adult with an advanced solid tumor such as melanoma, head and neck, liver or kidney cancer. The CDR3 runs from the conserved cysteine through the conserved F or W. Each record gives: D gene, J gene, V gene, clone size, CDR3 protein, CDR3 DNA. A D gene is named only where the DNA matches it firmly. Clone size is not always given. Where it is, it says once, few, many or a class for expanded clones.

d_gene: .; j_gene: TRBJ2-6; v_gene: TRBV30; abundance: .; CDR3aa: CAWMLGKTGANVLTF; CDR3nt: TGTGCCTGGATGTTGGGGAAAACTGGGGCCAACGTCCTGACTTTC
d_gene: .; j_gene: TRBJ2-7; v_gene: TRBV5-1; abundance: .; CDR3aa: CASSLSSSIGYEQYF; CDR3nt: TGCGCCAGCAGCTTGTCGTCTAGTATCGGCTACGAGCAGTACTTC
d_gene: .; j_gene: TRBJ2-2; v_gene: TRBV6-5; abundance: .; CDR3aa: CASSDTTGELFF; CDR3nt: TGTGCCAGCAGTGACACCACCGGGGAGCTGTTTTTT
d_gene: .; j_gene: TRBJ2-5; v_gene: TRBV5-1; abundance: .; CDR3aa: CASSWPTQGFETQYF; CDR3nt: TGCGCCAGCAGCTGGCCGACACAGGGTTTTGAGACCCAGTACTTC
d_gene: .; j_gene: TRBJ1-5; v_gene: TRBV4-1; abundance: .; CDR3aa: CASSQETGINQPQHF; CDR3nt: TGCGCCAGCAGCCAAGAAACGGGTATCAATCAGCCCCAGCATTTT
d_gene: TRBD1; j_gene: TRBJ1-3; v_gene: TRBV28; abundance: .; CDR3aa: CASSLIWTGAGNTIYF; CDR3nt: TGTGCCAGCAGTCTAATCTGGACAGGGGCTGGAAACACCATATATTTT
d_gene: TRBD1; j_gene: TRBJ2-2; v_gene: TRBV14; abundance: .; CDR3aa: CASSLWDRLTGELFF; CDR3nt: TGTGCCAGCAGCCTATGGGACAGGCTTACCGGGGAGCTGTTTTTT
d_gene: .; j_gene: TRBJ1-5; v_gene: TRBV30; abundance: .; CDR3aa: CAWARGHYSNQPQHF; CDR3nt: TGTGCCTGGGCCCGGGGACATTATAGCAATCAGCCCCAGCATTTT
d_gene: .; j_gene: TRBJ2-5; v_gene: TRBV7-2; abundance: .; CDR3aa: CASSFFRGAETQYF; CDR3nt: TGTGCCAGCAGCTTTTTCAGGGGGGCAGAGACCCAGTACTTC
d_gene: .; j_gene: TRBJ1-3; v_gene: TRBV29-1; abundance: .; CDR3aa: CSVGYRSSGNTIYF; CDR3nt: TGCAGCGTTGGATATAGAAGCTCTGGAAACACCATATATTTT
d_gene: .; j_gene: TRBJ1-5; v_gene: TRBV19; abundance: .; CDR3aa: CASSNSVQLKNQPQHF; CDR3nt: TGTGCCAGTAGTAATTCGGTACAGCTCAAAAATCAGCCCCAGCATTTT
d_gene: .; j_gene: TRBJ2-3; v_gene: TRBV6-5; abundance: .; CDR3aa: CASSYSSEPPDTQYF; CDR3nt: TGTGCCAGCAGTTACTCTAGCGAACCCCCAGATACGCAGTATTTT
d_gene: .; j_gene: TRBJ1-2; v_gene: TRBV29-1; abundance: .; CDR3aa: CSVPGGNYGYTF; CDR3nt: TGCAGCGTACCCGGGGGTAACTATGGCTACACCTTC
d_gene: .; j_gene: TRBJ1-1; v_gene: TRBV7-9; abundance: .; CDR3aa: CASSLEGSAEAFF; CDR3nt: TGTGCCAGCAGCTTAGAGGGGTCAGCCGAAGCTTTCTTT
d_gene: .; j_gene: TRBJ2-2; v_gene: TRBV28; abundance: .; CDR3aa: CASSFRTGELFF; CDR3nt: TGTGCCAGCAGTTTTCGCACCGGGGAGCTGTTTTTT
d_gene: .; j_gene: TRBJ1-5; v_gene: TRBV5-8; abundance: .; CDR3aa: CASSLAGYQPQHF; CDR3nt: TGTGCCAGCAGCTTGGCAGGGTATCAGCCCCAGCATTTT
d_gene: .; j_gene: TRBJ2-5; v_gene: TRBV7-2; abundance: .; CDR3aa: CASSFTGTQYF; CDR3nt: TGTGCCAGCAGCTTCACGGGGACCCAGTACTTC
d_gene: .; j_gene: TRBJ1-2; v_gene: TRBV4-1; abundance: few; CDR3aa: CASSQDNNGLYGYTF; CDR3nt: TGCGCCAGCAGCCAAGATAATAATGGGCTCTATGGCTACACCTTC
d_gene: .; j_gene: TRBJ2-2; v_gene: TRBV19; abundance: .; CDR3aa: CASSLATNTGELFF; CDR3nt: TGTGCCAGTAGTCTGGCCACGAACACCGGGGAGCTGTTTTTT
d_gene: .; j_gene: TRBJ2-5; v_gene: TRBV14; abundance: .; CDR3aa: CASSQGPVKETQYF; CDR3nt: TGTGCCAGCAGCCAAGGGCCCGTTAAAGAGACCCAGTACTTC
d_gene: .; j_gene: TRBJ1-4; v_gene: TRBV4-1; abundance: .; CDR3aa: CASSRILMGSEKLFF; CDR3nt: TGCGCCAGCAGCCGCATTTTGATGGGATCGGAAAAACTGTTTTTT
d_gene: .; j_gene: TRBJ2-1; v_gene: TRBV28; abundance: .; CDR3aa: CASSLEARVGNEQFF; CDR3nt: TGTGCCAGCAGTTTAGAGGCCAGGGTTGGCAATGAGCAGTTCTTC
d_gene: .; j_gene: TRBJ1-2; v_gene: TRBV30; abundance: .; CDR3aa: CASPRSFYGYTF; CDR3nt: TGTGCCTCTCCCCGCAGCTTCTATGGCTACACCTTC
d_gene: .; j_gene: TRBJ2-2; v_gene: TRBV11-2; abundance: .; CDR3aa: CASSSGPMLFF; CDR3nt: TGTGCCAGCAGCTCGGGACCGATGCTGTTTTTT
d_gene: .; j_gene: TRBJ2-4; v_gene: TRBV27; abundance: .; CDR3aa: CASSFSTRGGKNIQYF; CDR3nt: TGTGCCAGCAGTTTTTCGACTAGAGGCGGCAAAAACATTCAGTACTTC
d_gene: .; j_gene: TRBJ2-1; v_gene: TRBV7-9; abundance: .; CDR3aa: CASSLPGESYNEQFF; CDR3nt: TGTGCCAGCAGCTTACCGGGAGAGTCCTACAATGAGCAGTTCTTC
d_gene: .; j_gene: TRBJ1-1; v_gene: TRBV27; abundance: .; CDR3aa: CASRVDRMNTEAFF; CDR3nt: TGTGCCAGCAGGGTCGACAGGATGAACACTGAAGCTTTCTTT
d_gene: .; j_gene: TRBJ1-2; v_gene: TRBV4-2; abundance: .; CDR3aa: CASSQEVEYVGGYTF; CDR3nt: TGTGCCAGCAGCCAAGAGGTCGAGTACGTGGGTGGCTACACCTTC
d_gene: .; j_gene: TRBJ2-2; v_gene: TRBV6-6; abundance: .; CDR3aa: CASIHDQSFTGELFF; CDR3nt: TGTGCCAGCATCCACGATCAAAGTTTCACCGGGGAGCTGTTTTTT
d_gene: .; j_gene: TRBJ1-5; v_gene: TRBV7-2; abundance: .; CDR3aa: CASSPGSGNQPQHF; CDR3nt: TGTGCCAGCAGCCCAGGTTCTGGAAATCAGCCCCAGCATTTT